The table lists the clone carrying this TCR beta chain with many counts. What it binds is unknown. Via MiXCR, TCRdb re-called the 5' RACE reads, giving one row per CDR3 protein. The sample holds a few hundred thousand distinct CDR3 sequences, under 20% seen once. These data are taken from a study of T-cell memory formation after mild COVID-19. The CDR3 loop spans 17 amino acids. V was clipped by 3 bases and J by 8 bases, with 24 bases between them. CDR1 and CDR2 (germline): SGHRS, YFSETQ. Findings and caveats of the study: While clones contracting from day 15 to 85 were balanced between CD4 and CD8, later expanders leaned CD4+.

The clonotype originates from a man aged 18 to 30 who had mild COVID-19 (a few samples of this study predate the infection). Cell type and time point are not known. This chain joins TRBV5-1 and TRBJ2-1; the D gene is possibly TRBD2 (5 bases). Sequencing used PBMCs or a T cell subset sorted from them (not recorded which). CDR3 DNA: TGCGCCAGCAGCTCGGAGGCCCTAACTGCTCAAGGCGATGAGCAGTTCTTC. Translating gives CASSSEALTAQGDEQFF. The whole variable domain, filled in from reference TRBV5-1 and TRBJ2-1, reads KAGVTQTPRYLIKTRGQQVTLSCSPISGHRSVSWYQQTPGQGLQFLFEYFSETQRNKGNFPGRFSGRQFSNSRSEMNVSTLELGDSALYLCASSSEALTAQGDEQFFGPGTRLTVL.